A few counts support the clone carrying this T cell receptor beta chain. Antigen: not known. Every sampled donor was Caucasian and healthy. The data were obtained in a study of identical twins. The cDNA had a unique molecular identifier and a template-switch universal primer site. Using its own MiXCR run on the 5' RACE reads, TCRdb lists one record per CDR3 protein. The repertoire holds approximately 410,000 distinct CDR3 sequences, with approximately 17% as singletons. The CDR3 totals 13 residues. Trimming shortened V by 6 bases and J by 4 bases, and 16 bases separated the two germline ends. Germline V CDR1 and CDR2: SQVTM, ANQGSEA. Study-level points and caveats: Its conclusions, products of cross-sectional statistical analysis, did not come from following the same donors. For monozygotic twins, models underestimated out-of-frame TCR alpha sharing.

The rearrangement links TRBV29-1 to TRBJ2-7, with D tentatively TRBD2 (5 bases). This sequence originates from a man in his forties or fifties in good health. Sequencing was done on a sample of naive T cells sorted from blood. In DNA, the CDR3 is TGCAGCGTCGGCCGGGGAGCCCTTTACGAGCAGTACTTC. The encoded protein is CSVGRGALYEQYF.